The present T cell receptor (beta chain) was sequenced within a study of blood T cell repertoires in COVID-19. Study background: Collection of acute and convalescent COVID-19 samples took place in the United States, Italy and Spain. Sources were T cells, B-cell-depleted T cells, or PBMCs; the material itself was cDNA or gDNA.

The table came from immunoSEQ multiplex PCR; TCRdb's copy has only in-frame clones and leaves some out. The sample shows fewer than 250,000 clones, 88% of them seen only once. CDR1 and CDR2 (germline): LGHDT, YNNKEL (reference sequence). This CDR3 region has 16 residues. Between the trimmed V and J ends, which lost 0 bases and 7 bases, there was a span of 13 bases. The chain joins TRBV3-1 (or the pseudogene TRBV3-2) to TRBJ1-6, with a weak D call TRBD1 (5 bases). The sequenced sample consisted of peripheral blood. The receptor was isolated from a man between 65 and 85 years old with acute or convalescent COVID-19. The DNA of the CDR3 is TGTGCCAGCAGCCAAGATGGAACACGGACAAATTCACCCCTCCACTTT. Its protein is CASSQDGTRTNSPLHF.